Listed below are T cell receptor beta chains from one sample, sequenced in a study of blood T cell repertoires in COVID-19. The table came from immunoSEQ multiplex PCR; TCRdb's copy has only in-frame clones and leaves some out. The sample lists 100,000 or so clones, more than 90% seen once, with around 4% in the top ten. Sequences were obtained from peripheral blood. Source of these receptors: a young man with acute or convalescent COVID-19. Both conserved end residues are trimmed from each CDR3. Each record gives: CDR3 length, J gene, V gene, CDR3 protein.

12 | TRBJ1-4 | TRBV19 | ASSIRGFNEKLF
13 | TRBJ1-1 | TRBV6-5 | ASSYFGTGNTEAF
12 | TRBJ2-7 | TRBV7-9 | ASSWGLPDYEQY
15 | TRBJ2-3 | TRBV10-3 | AISGRGGAGYTDTQY
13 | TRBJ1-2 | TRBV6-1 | ASSERGGTDYGYT
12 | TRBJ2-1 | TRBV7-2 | ASSLRAGPNEQF
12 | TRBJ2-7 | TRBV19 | ASSRGERTYEQY
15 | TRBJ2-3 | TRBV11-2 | ASSLGVAGLSTDTQY
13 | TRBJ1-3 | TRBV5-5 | ASSLDGASGNTIY
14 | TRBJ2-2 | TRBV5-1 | ASSQDAGGTTGELF
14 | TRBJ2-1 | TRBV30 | AWRPPGSYSYNEQF
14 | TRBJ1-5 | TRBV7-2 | ASSLELGRPNQPQH
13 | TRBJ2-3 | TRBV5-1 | ASSPGTGGTDTQY
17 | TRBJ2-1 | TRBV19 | ASNRPGLAGGRSYNEQF
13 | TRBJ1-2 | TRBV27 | ASSAEVSAYYGYT
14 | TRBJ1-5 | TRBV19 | ASSTPRERDNQPQH
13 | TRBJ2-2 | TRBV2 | ASSVDRANTGELF
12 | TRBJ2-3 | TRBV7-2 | ASSNRRGADTQY